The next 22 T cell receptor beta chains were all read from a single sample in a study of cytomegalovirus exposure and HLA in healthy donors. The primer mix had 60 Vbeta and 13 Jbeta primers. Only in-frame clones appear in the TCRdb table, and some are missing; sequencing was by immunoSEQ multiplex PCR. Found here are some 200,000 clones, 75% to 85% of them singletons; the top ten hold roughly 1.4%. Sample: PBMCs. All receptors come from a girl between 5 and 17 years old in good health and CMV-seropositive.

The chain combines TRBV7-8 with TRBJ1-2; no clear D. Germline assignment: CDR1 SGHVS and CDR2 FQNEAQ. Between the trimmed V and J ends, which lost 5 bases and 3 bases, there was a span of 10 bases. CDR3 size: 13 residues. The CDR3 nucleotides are TGTGCCAGCAGCGTAAATAAATACTATGGCTACACCTTC. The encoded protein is CASSVNKYYGYTF.

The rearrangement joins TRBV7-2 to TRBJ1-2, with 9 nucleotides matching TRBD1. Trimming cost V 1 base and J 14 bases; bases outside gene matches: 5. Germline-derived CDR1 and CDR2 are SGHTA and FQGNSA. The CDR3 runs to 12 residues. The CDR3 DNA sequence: TGTGCCAGCAGCTTAGGGGGACAGGGTAAAACCTTC. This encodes CASSLGGQGKTF.

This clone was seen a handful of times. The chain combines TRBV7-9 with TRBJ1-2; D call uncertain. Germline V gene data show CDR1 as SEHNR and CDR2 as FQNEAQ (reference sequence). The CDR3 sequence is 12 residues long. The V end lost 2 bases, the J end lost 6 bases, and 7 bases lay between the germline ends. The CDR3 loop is CASSLTGNGYTF. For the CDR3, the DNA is TGTGCCAGCAGCTTAACGGGAAATGGCTACACCTTC.

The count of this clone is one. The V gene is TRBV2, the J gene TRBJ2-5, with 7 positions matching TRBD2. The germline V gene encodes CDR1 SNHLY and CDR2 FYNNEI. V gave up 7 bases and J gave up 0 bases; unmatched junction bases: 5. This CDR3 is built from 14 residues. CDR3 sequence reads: CASNTGGNQETQYF. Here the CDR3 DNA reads TGTGCCAGCAACACCGGGGGGAACCAAGAGACCCAGTACTTC.

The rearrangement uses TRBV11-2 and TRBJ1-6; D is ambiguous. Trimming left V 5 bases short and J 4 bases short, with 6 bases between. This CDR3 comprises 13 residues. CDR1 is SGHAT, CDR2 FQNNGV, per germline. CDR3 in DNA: TGTGCCAGCAGCCCAGGATATAATTCACCCCTCCACTTT. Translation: CASSPGYNSPLHF.

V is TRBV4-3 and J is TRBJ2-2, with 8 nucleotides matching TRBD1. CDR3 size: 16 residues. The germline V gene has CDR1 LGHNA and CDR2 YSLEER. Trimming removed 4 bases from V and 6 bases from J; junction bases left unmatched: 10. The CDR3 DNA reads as TGCGCCAGCAGCCCGACGGGACAGGAAGGGGCCGGGGAGCTGTTTTTT. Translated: CASSPTGQEGAGELFF.

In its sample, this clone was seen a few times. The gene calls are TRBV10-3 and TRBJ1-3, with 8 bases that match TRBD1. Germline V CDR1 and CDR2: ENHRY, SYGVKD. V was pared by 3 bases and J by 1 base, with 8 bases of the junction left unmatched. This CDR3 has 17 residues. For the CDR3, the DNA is TGTGCCATCAGTGAACGACAGGGGCTTGTGTCTGGAAACACCATATATTTT. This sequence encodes CAISERQGLVSGNTIYF.

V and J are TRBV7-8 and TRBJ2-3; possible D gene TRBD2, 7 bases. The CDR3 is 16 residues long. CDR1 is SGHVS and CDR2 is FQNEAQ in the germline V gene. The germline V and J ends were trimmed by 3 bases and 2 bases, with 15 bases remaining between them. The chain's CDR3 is CASSLAGGPLTDTQYF. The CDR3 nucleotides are TGTGCCAGCAGCTTGGCCGGGGGGCCCCTCACAGATACGCAGTATTTT.

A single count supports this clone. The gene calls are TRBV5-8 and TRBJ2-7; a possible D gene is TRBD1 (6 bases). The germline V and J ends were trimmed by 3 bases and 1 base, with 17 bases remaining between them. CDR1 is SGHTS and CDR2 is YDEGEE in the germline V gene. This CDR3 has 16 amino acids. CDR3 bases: TGTGCCAGCAGCTCCAAAAGGGGGAGCGAATCCTACGAGCAGTACTTC. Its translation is CASSSKRGSESYEQYF.

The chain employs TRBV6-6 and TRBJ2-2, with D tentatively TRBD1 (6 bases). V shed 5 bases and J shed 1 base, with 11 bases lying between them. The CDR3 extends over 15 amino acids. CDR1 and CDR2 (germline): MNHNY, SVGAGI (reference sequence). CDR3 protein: CASSTGTLNTGELFF. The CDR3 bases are TGTGCCAGCAGTACAGGGACACTGAACACCGGGGAGCTGTTTTTT.

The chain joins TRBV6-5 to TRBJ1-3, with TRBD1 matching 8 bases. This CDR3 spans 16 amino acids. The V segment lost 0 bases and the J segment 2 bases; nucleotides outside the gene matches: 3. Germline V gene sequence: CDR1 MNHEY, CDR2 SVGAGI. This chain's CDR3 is CASSYSGQGAGNTIYF. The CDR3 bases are TGTGCCAGCAGTTACTCAGGACAGGGCGCTGGAAACACCATATATTTT.

Here the CDR3 reads CASPPGPGEQYF. CDR3 nucleotide sequence: TGTGCCAGCCCCCCCGGTCCGGGGGAGCAGTACTTC. The chain has TRBV2 and TRBJ2-7; a weak D match, TRBD2 (5 bases). The CDR3 length is 12 residues. Germline V gives CDR1 SNHLY, CDR2 FYNNEI. Trimming removed 8 bases from V and 7 bases from J, with 15 bases in between.

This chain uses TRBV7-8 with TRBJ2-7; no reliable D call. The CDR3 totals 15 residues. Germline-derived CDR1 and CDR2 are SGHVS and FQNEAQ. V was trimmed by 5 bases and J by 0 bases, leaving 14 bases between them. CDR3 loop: CASSPRGGVSYEQYF. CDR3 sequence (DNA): TGTGCCAGCAGCCCCCGCGGCGGTGTCTCCTACGAGCAGTACTTC.

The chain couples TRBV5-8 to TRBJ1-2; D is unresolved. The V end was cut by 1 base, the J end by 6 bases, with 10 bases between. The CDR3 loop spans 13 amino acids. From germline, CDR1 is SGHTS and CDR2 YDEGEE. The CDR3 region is CASSLSLGDGYTF. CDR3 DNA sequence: TGTGCCAGCAGCTTGTCTCTAGGCGATGGCTACACCTTC.

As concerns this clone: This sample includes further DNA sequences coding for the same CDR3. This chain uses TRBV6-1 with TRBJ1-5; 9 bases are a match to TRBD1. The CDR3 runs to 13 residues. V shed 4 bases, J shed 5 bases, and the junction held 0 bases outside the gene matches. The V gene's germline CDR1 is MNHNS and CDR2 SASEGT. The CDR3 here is CASSGQGDQPQHF. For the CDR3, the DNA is TGTGCCAGCAGTGGACAGGGGGATCAGCCCCAGCATTTT.

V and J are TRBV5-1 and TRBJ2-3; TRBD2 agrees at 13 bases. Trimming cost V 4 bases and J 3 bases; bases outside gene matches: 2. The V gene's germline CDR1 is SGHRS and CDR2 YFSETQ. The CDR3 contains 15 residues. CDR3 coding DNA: TGCGCCAGCAGCACACTAGCGGGGGGGACAGATACGCAGTATTTT. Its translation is CASSTLAGGTDTQYF.

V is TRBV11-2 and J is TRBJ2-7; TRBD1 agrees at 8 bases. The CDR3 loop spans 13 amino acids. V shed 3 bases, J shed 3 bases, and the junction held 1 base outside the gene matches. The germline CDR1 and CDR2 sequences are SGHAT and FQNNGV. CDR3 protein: CASSFGTGYEQYF. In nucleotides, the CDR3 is TGTGCCAGCAGCTTCGGGACAGGCTACGAGCAGTACTTC.

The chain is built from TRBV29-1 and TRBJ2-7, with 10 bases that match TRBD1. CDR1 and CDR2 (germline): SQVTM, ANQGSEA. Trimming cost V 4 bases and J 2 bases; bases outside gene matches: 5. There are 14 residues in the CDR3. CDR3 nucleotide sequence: TGCAGCGTTGTGGGGGGACAGGGGACCTACGAGCAGTACTTC. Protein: CSVVGGQGTYEQYF.

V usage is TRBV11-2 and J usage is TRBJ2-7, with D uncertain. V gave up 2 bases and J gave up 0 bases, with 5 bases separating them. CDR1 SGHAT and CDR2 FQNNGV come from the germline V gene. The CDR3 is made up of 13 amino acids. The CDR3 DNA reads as TGTGCCAGCAGCTTACTGCGCTCCTACGAGCAGTACTTC. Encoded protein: CASSLLRSYEQYF.

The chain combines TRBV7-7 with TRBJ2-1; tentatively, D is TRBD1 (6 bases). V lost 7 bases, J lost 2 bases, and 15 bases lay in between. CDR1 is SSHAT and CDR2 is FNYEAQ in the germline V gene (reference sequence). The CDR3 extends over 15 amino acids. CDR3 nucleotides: TGTGCCAGCAACCCCGGGGCAGGGGCCTACAATGAGCAGTTCTTC. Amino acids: CASNPGAGAYNEQFF.

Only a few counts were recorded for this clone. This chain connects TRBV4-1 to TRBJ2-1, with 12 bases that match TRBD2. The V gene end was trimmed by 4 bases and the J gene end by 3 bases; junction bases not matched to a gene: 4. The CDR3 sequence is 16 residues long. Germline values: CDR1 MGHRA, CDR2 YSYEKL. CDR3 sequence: CASSRRTSGDYNEQFF. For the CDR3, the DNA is TGCGCCAGCAGCCGCCGGACTAGCGGGGACTACAATGAGCAGTTCTTC.

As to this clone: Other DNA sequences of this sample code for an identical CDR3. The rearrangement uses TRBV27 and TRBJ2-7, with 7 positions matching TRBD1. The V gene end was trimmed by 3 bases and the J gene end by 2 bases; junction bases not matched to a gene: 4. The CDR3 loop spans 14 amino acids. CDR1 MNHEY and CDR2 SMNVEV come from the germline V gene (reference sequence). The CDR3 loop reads CASSLGRGTYEQYF. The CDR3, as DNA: TGTGCCAGCAGTTTGGGCAGGGGGACCTACGAGCAGTACTTC.